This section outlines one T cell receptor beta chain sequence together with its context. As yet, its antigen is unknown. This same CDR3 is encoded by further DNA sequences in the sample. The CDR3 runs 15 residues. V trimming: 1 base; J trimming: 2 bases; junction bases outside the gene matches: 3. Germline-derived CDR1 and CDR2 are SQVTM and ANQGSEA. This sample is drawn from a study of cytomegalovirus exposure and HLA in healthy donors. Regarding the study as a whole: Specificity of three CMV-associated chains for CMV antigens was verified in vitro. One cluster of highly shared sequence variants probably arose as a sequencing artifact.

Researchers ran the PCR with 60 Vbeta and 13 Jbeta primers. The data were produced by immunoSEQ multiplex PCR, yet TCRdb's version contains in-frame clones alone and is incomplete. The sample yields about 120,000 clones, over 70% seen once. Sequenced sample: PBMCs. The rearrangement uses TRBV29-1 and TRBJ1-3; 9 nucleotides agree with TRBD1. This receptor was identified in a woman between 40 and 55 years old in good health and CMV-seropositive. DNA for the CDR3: TGCAGCGTTGAAGGGGGACAGGGTGCTGGAAACACCATATATTTT. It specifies CSVEGGQGAGNTIYF.